A single sample is the source of the 18 T cell receptor beta chains below, sequenced in a study of shared clonotypes between healthy human individuals. Sequenced by immunoSEQ multiplex PCR; TCRdb stores in-frame clones only, minus some. The sample includes around 2,000,000 clones, 93% of them seen just once. CD45RO-negative, CCR7-selected cells formed the naive CD8 fraction, which excluded terminally differentiated effector memory CD45RA+ cells. The sample comprised naive CD8+ T cells from PBMCs. Receptor source: a man between 18 and 35 years old in good health. Some clones in this sample may be carry-over from other donors' samples.

The chain joins TRBV28 to TRBJ2-7, with 8 bases that match TRBD1. The CDR3 extends over 13 amino acids. V dropped 4 bases and J dropped 4; count of bases not matched to a gene: 3. The germline V gene has CDR1 MDHEN and CDR2 SYDVKM. CDR3 protein: CASSSDREYEQYF. The CDR3 DNA follows: TGTGCCAGCAGTTCGGACAGGGAATACGAGCAGTACTTC.

The J gene is TRBJ1-3, the V gene TRBV28; D is uncertain. Germline assignment: CDR1 MDHEN and CDR2 SYDVKM. V gave up 5 bases and J gave up 4 bases, with 12 bases separating them. The CDR3 is 14 amino acids. Here the CDR3 reads CASSPQVRGNTIYF. For the CDR3, the DNA is TGTGCCAGCAGTCCGCAGGTCCGAGGAAACACCATATATTTT.

V is TRBV9 and J is TRBJ2-7; 9 bases line up with TRBD2. The germline CDR1 and CDR2 sequences are SGDLS and YYNGEE. V dropped 0 bases and J dropped 7; count of bases not matched to a gene: 8. This CDR3 is built from 15 residues. CDR3 DNA: TGTGCCAGCAGCGTAGGACTAGCGGAATGGGGGGAGCAGTACTTC. Translation gives CASSVGLAEWGEQYF.

V usage is TRBV5-1 and J usage is TRBJ2-7, with D perhaps TRBD2 (6 bases). This CDR3 spans 15 amino acids. The ends were cut back, 0 bases at V and 7 bases at J, with 17 bases in the middle. Germline V lookup: CDR1 SGHRS, CDR2 YFSETQ. The CDR3 is CASSLGLAWAEEQYF. In DNA, the CDR3 is TGCGCCAGCAGCTTGGGCCTAGCGTGGGCGGAGGAGCAGTACTTC.

This chain uses TRBV27 with TRBJ1-4; 7 nucleotides line up with TRBD1. Germline V lookup: CDR1 MNHEY, CDR2 SMNVEV (reference sequence). The J segment lost 8 bases and the V segment lost 5 bases, leaving 8 bases of the junction unmatched. The CDR3 totals 14 residues. CDR3 sequence reads: CASSLGQDGEKLFF. The CDR3 region has the DNA TGTGCCAGCAGTCTCGGACAGGATGGGGAAAAACTGTTTTTT.

The chain combines TRBV15 with TRBJ2-1; TRBD2 aligns across 7 bases. CDR1 is LNHNV and CDR2 is YYDKDF in the germline V gene (reference sequence). The V segment lost 0 bases and the J segment 8 bases; nucleotides outside the gene matches: 4. This CDR3 has 14 amino acids. DNA of the CDR3: TGTGCCACCAGCAGAGAGGAGACTAGCTATGAGCAGTTCTTC. Encoded protein: CATSREETSYEQFF.

The chain carries TRBV6-1 and TRBJ2-7, with D possibly being TRBD2 (5 bases). Trimming pared 6 bases from V and 4 bases from J, leaving 16 bases between. Germline loops: CDR1 MNHNS, CDR2 SASEGT. CDR3 length equals 14 residues. Written as DNA, the CDR3 is TGTGCCAGCAGCCAACATCAGTCGGGGTACGAGCAGTACTTC. It yields the protein CASSQHQSGYEQYF.

This chain links TRBV18 with TRBJ1-1; no definite D call. The V gene lost 2 bases and the J gene lost 0 bases, with 10 bases spanning the gap. Germline CDR1 KGHSH, CDR2 LQKENI. The CDR3 totals 15 residues. CDR3 DNA sequence: TGTGCCAGCTCACCAGGAGGTCCCTTGAACACTGAAGCTTTCTTT. This codes for CASSPGGPLNTEAFF.

This sequence joins TRBV28 and TRBJ2-7; 7 bases align to TRBD1. V lost 6 bases and J lost 6; bases outside the gene matches: 20. The CDR3 contains 17 residues. The germline V gene encodes CDR1 MDHEN and CDR2 SYDVKM. DNA of the CDR3: TGTGCCAGCAGATTAATCGGCCCGGTTAGGGGGCAAGGCGAGCAGTACTTC. Translating gives CASRLIGPVRGQGEQYF. Full variable domain (outside the CDR3, taken from reference TRBV28 and TRBJ2-7): DVKVTQSSRYLVKRTGEKVFLECVQDMDHENMFWYRQDPGLGLRLIYFSYDVKMKEKGDIPEGYSVSREKKERFSLILESASTNQTSMYLCASRLIGPVRGQGEQYFGPGTRLTVT.

This clone was observed a single time. The V gene is TRBV7-9, the J gene TRBJ1-2; 7 nucleotides match TRBD1. The V gene's germline CDR1 is SEHNR and CDR2 FQNEAQ (reference sequence). The CDR3 runs to 15 residues. Losses at the gene ends were 8 bases for V and 2 bases for J; bases not matched to a gene: 11. CDR3 sequence: CASRGGGDVNYGYTF. Here the CDR3 DNA reads TGTGCCAGCCGGGGAGGGGGCGATGTAAACTATGGCTACACCTTC. Full variable domain (outside the CDR3, taken from reference TRBV7-9 and TRBJ1-2): DTGVSQNPRHKITKRGQNVTFRCDPISEHNRLYWYRQTLGQGPEFLTYFQNEAQLEKSRLLSDRFSAERPKGSFSTLEIQRTEQGDSAMYLCASRGGGDVNYGYTFGSGTRLTVV.

Written as DNA, the CDR3 is TGTGCCAGCAGCAACCCGATAGGGGGCCTCCGGGGGGAAAAACTGTTTTTT. Translated: CASSNPIGGLRGEKLFF. J is TRBJ1-4 and V is TRBV21-1; the table calls TRBD1, which could not be checked here. TRBV21-1 is a pseudogene locus. The CDR3 extends over 17 amino acids.

The chain employs TRBV9 and TRBJ1-1; 9 bases line up with TRBD1. Germline V gene sequence: CDR1 SGDLS, CDR2 YYNGEE. The length of the CDR3 is 15 residues. The junction had 11 bases not matched to a gene; V was cut back by 3 bases and J by 8 bases. This chain's CDR3 is CASSAAGTGRSEAFF. CDR3 in DNA: TGTGCCAGCAGCGCCGCCGGGACAGGGAGGAGCGAAGCTTTCTTT. Full variable domain (rest looked up from reference TRBV9 and TRBJ1-1): DSGVTQTPKHLITATGQRVTLRCSPRSGDLSVYWYQQSLDQGLQFLIQYYNGEERAKGNILERFSAQQFPDLHSELNLSSLELGDSALYFCASSAAGTGRSEAFFGQGTRLTVV.

The J gene is TRBJ2-1, the V gene TRBV4-3; the match to TRBD2 covers 12 bases. Germline-derived CDR1 and CDR2 are LGHNA and YSLEER. After removal of 4 bases from V and 7 bases from J, the junction contained 20 bases not matched to a gene. This CDR3 has 20 residues. The CDR3: CASSPQTSGSSSAVPNEQFF. Here the CDR3 DNA reads TGCGCCAGCAGCCCCCAGACTAGCGGGAGTTCGTCAGCCGTACCGAATGAGCAGTTCTTC.

In the case of this clone: The same CDR3 arises from other DNA sequences in this sample as well. J is TRBJ1-1 and V is TRBV27; D unclear. Germline V gene lookup returns CDR1 MNHEY and CDR2 SMNVEV (reference sequence). The CDR3 is 14 amino acids. V was shortened by 0 bases and J by 1 base, with 6 bases between the two germline ends. CDR3 in DNA: TGTGCCAGCAGTTTATCCGGGCCGAACACTGAAGCTTTCTTT. It specifies CASSLSGPNTEAFF.

The chain couples TRBV10-1 to TRBJ2-7; unclear D gene. V was cut by 6 bases and J by 5 bases, with 5 bases left in between. This CDR3 has 10 amino acids. CDR1 and CDR2 (germline): WNHNN, SYGVQD (reference sequence). The CDR3 spells CASRGHEQYF. The CDR3 DNA follows: TGCGCCAGCAGGGGTCACGAGCAGTACTTC.

V and J are TRBV2 and TRBJ2-1, with 7 bases identical to TRBD1. The CDR3 extends over 15 amino acids. Trimming took 4 bases from V and 4 from J; bases not matched to a gene: 7. Germline loops: CDR1 SNHLY, CDR2 FYNNEI. CDR3 coding DNA: TGTGCCAGCAGTGGTATAGGGACAGCTTACAATGAGCAGTTCTTC. The encoded protein is CASSGIGTAYNEQFF.

The CDR3 DNA is TGTGCCACCAGCAGAGAGGGACAAGACTACGAGCAGTACTTC. Protein product: CATSREGQDYEQYF. This chain links TRBV15 with TRBJ2-7, with D tentatively TRBD1 (6 bases). CDR1 and CDR2 from the germline V gene are LNHNV and YYDKDF (reference sequence). This CDR3 contains 14 residues. The V end was cut by 0 bases, the J end by 3 bases, with 9 bases between.

This chain joins TRBV30 and TRBJ2-1; 8 nucleotides line up with TRBD2. Germline V gene sequence: CDR1 GTSNPN, CDR2 SVGIG (reference sequence). The CDR3 consists of 15 residues. Unmatched junction bases numbered 8, after V lost 0 bases and J lost 7 bases. CDR3 loop: CAWSVDSGGRNEQFF. CDR3 DNA: TGTGCCTGGAGTGTAGATTCTGGCGGGAGGAATGAGCAGTTCTTC.